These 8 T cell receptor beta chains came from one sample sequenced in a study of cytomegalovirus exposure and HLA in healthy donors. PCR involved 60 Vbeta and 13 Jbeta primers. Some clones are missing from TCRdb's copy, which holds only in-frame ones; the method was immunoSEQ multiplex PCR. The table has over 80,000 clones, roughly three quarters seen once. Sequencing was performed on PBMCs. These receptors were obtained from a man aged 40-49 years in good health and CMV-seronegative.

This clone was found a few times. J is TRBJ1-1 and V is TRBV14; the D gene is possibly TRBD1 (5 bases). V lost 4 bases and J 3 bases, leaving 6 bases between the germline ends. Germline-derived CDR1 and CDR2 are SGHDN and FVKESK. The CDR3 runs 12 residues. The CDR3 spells CASSPGYTEAFF. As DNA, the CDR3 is TGTGCCAGCAGCCCAGGGTACACTGAAGCTTTCTTT.

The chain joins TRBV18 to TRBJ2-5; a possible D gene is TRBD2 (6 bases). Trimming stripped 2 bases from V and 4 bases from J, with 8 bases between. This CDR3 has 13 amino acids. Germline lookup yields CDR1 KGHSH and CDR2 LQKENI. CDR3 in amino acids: CASSPVGGETQYF. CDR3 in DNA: TGTGCCAGCTCACCAGTGGGGGGAGAGACCCAGTACTTC.

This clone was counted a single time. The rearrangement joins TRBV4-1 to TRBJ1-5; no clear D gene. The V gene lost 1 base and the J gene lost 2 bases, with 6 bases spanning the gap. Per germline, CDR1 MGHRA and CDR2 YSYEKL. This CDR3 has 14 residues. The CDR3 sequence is CASSQGWRNQPQHF. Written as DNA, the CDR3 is TGCGCCAGCAGCCAAGGGTGGCGCAATCAGCCCCAGCATTTT.

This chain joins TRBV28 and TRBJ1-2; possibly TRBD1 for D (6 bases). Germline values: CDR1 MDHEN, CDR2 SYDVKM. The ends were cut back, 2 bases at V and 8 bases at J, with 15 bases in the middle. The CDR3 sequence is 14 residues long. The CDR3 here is CASSLDGQNWGYTF. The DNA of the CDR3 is TGTGCCAGCAGTTTAGATGGACAGAATTGGGGCTACACCTTC.

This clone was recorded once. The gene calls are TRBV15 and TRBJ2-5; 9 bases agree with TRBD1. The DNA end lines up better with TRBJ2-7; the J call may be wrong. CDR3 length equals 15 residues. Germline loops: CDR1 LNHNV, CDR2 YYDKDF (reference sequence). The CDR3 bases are TGTGCCACCAGCAGAGACCGGGACAGGGCCCACGAGCAGTACTTC. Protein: CATSRDRDRAHEQYF.

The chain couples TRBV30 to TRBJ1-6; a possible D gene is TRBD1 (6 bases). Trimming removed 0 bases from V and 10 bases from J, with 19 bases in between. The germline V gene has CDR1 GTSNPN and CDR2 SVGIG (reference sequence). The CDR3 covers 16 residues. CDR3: CAWSVPGQQPYSPLHF. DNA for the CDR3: TGTGCCTGGAGTGTCCCCGGACAGCAACCGTACTCACCCCTCCACTTT.

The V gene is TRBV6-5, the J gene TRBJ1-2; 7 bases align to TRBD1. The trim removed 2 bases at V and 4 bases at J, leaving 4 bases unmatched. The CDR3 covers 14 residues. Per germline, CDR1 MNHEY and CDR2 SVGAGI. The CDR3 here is CASSYLRDSYGYTF. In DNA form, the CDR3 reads TGTGCCAGCAGTTACCTCCGGGACAGCTATGGCTACACCTTC.

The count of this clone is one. The CDR3 here is CASSSWTSGGRELFF. CDR3 DNA sequence: TGTGCCAGTAGCTCTTGGACTAGCGGGGGTAGGGAGCTGTTTTTT. The chain couples TRBV19 to TRBJ2-2; 13 nucleotides match TRBD2. The CDR3 consists of 15 residues. V dropped 6 bases and J dropped 9; count of bases not matched to a gene: 7. Per the germline V gene, CDR1 is LNHDA and CDR2 is SQIVND (reference sequence). Using reference TRBV19 and TRBJ2-2 for the parts outside the CDR3, the full variable domain is DGGITQSPKYLFRKEGQNVTLSCEQNLNHDAMYWYRQDPGQGLRLIYYSQIVNDFQKGDIAEGYSVSREKKESFPLTVTSAQKNPTAFYLCASSSWTSGGRELFFGEGSRLTVL.